This entry describes one T cell receptor (beta chain). The sample holds a few counts of this clone. Its cognate antigen has yet to be identified. Base qualities are missing; no much larger clone stands one base away. TCR CDR3 regions were amplified from genomic DNA by multiplex PCR using the deep immunoSEQ assay. For each cell subset, the extracted genomic DNA was distributed evenly across all wells of several immunoSEQ 96-well plates, and each plate served as one replicate. Each replicate PCR for sorted subsets received about 220 ng genomic DNA, equal to about 30,000 T cell genomes. The purified libraries were quantified using a Qubit 3.0 fluorometer, sized with a Bioanalyzer 2100, and then quantified again using the KAPA Library Quantification kit. Each immunoSEQ 96-well plate was sequenced on its own single-read 150-cycle Illumina NextSeq 550 flow cell. The published analysis was carried out like this. Because only junctional sequences without quality scores were contained in the immunoSEQ output, filtering matching that applied to full-length reads could not be performed. To assign V/J genes and CDR3, sequences were annotated using PyIR, a Python wrapper for IgBLAST v1.9, with IMGT germline references. Reads with weak V/J assignments (E-value above 1e-6), missing CDR3, stop codons, out-of-frame junctions, or ambiguous translated residues were removed. A V3J clonotype was defined by an identical inferred V gene, J gene, and CDR3 amino acid sequence. The percentage overlap between two repertoires was calculated by dividing the number of shared unique clonotypes by the size of the smaller repertoire. Richness of each repertoire was evaluated using RTK rarefaction, the Chao1 estimator, and Recon v2.1 estimates of unobserved clonotypes. OLGA was used to compute generation probabilities for all TCRbeta clonotypes that the gDNA method yielded from a handful of donors. TCRdb obtained this table from immuneACCESS and retained in-frame rearrangements with V and J assigned. These tables miss some clones; where compared with another copy, unresolved V genes account for less than half of the shortfall, and the remainder is unexplained. From that table come the V and J calls and clone size; the DNA was used to work out D and trimming. The sample data list about 1 million clones, and about 70% of these were observed just once. The ten largest clonotypes hold nearly 1.5% of the sample.

The donors were healthy, HIV-negative adults with no recently reported acute infections or vaccinations. All donors were Caucasian adults living in Nashville, Tennessee, USA. CD4+ T cells were enriched through magnetic negative selection, after which naive cells were positively selected on CD45RA and the remaining negative fraction served as the memory subset. Blood was collected by leukapheresis, and PBMCs were isolated by Ficoll-Histopaque density gradient centrifugation and then cryopreserved in liquid nitrogen vapor phase. Analytical flow cytometry was used to check the purity and quantity of each magnetically sorted T cell population. Genomic DNA was isolated from every sorted fraction and measured by UV absorbance on a Nanodrop 2000c. The sample is drawn from a study of shared clonotypes between healthy human individuals (dated by TCRdb to 2018 to 2020). General notes on the study: The cohort included three men and a couple of women between 18 and 49 years of age. For each donor, CD4 naive and CD4 memory were each run on three plates, CD8 naive on two plates, and CD8 memory on one plate. Blood TCR repertoires of about five healthy adults were deeply sequenced to estimate repertoire size and the extent of clonotype sharing between individuals. Libraries were prepared and TCR repertoires were sequenced by different laboratories using diverse techniques, in order to increase sequencing depth and limit assay-specific biases. Per donor, leukapheresis produced somewhere between about 0.94 and 9.5 billion PBMCs.

CDR1 and CDR2, per the germline V gene, are SGHTA and FQGNSA. The CDR3, cysteine through phenylalanine, is 14 amino acids long. Solely the CDR3 DNA is kept, with 42 bases framed from the first base. Trimming costs V 5 bases and J 1 base, and their ends lie 11 bases apart. The research as a whole found: Compared with non-shared clonotypes, the clonotypes found in all four sorted-subset donors had higher generation probabilities. Rarefaction of sorted-subset datasets indicated incomplete sequencing despite the large sequencing depth. Based on pairwise subsampling, the degree of clonotype sharing among donors was expected to be affected by sequencing depth. When a few donors were compared, the shared fraction of clonotypes was roughly 5% for naive CD4, roughly 3.4% for naive CD8, more than 2% for memory CD4, and 0.35% to 0.4% for memory CD8. Sampling was limited to blood, and TCR repertoires in tissue likely differ from TCR repertoires in blood. Because the study included only a small number of donors, the genetic and exposure-history diversity represented was limited. Larger estimated clonotype richness was generally found for naive subsets than for memory subsets.

The V and J genes are TRBV7-2 and TRBJ1-2; too little of a D gene remains to name it. The receptor's source is a man between 18 and 35 years old in good health. Sample: memory CD4+ T cells sorted from blood. Read against the paper, the sample's cell subset or site label means: CD45RA-negative fraction. CDR3 reads: CASSPFEVNYGYTF. The sequence in DNA is TGTGCCAGCAGCCCGTTTGAAGTTAACTATGGCTACACCTTC.